The rows below give T cell receptor beta chains drawn from one sample of a study of blood T cells in healthy people across ages. One entry per CDR3 protein, called by TCRdb with MiXCR from the 5' RACE reads. The profile shows approximately 780,000 distinct CDR3 sequences, around 25% of them singletons. This sample was also put to use in a study of T cells of mothers and their children.

The sequencing sample was made of blood. These receptors originate from a boy between 10 and 17 years old in good health. Both conserved end residues are part of each CDR3. The D gene is left open where the match is weak. Where a row states a size, it is once, few, many or the class of an expanded clone; other rows omit it.

TRBD1	16	TRBV4-1	TRBJ2-1	-	TGCGCCAGCAGCCCCCCACAGGGGGCAGCCTACAATGAGCAGTTCTTC	CASSPPQGAAYNEQFF
-	10	TRBV6-5	TRBJ2-7	few	TGTGCCAGCGGGGTCGACGAGCAGTACTTC	CASGVDEQYF
TRBD1	14	TRBV3-1	TRBJ1-1	few	TGTGCCAGCAGTCAGACAGGGCGTCCCACTGAAGCTTTCTTT	CASSQTGRPTEAFF
-	15	TRBV11-2	TRBJ2-5	-	TGTGCCAGCAGCTTCGACGGGGGCCAGGAAGAGACCCAGTACTTC	CASSFDGGQEETQYF
TRBD1	14	TRBV12-5	TRBJ2-2	few	TGTGCTAGTACTCAGGGGGCCAGGACCGGGGAGCTGTTTTTT	CASTQGARTGELFF
TRBD1	16	TRBV29-1	TRBJ2-1	few	TGCAGCGTTGAAGATGGACCCGGGACAGCTTACAATGAGCAGTTCTTC	CSVEDGPGTAYNEQFF
TRBD1	15	TRBV12-3/TRBV12-4	TRBJ1-2	-	TGTGCCAGCAGAAACCGGGACAGGGGCGGCTATGGCTACACCTTC	CASRNRDRGGYGYTF
-	14	TRBV21-1	TRBJ1-5	-	TGTGCCAGCAGCATAAGACAGGGCCAAATGCCCCAGCATTTT	CASSIRQGQMPQHF
-	16	TRBV2	TRBJ1-5	once	TGTGCCAGCAGCGAGGTGGGGGGTTACAGCAATCAGCCCCAGCATTTT	CASSEVGGYSNQPQHF
TRBD1	15	TRBV4-1	TRBJ1-2	-	TGCGCCAGCAGCCACATAACACAGGGGAACTATGGCTACACCTTC	CASSHITQGNYGYTF
-	12	TRBV7-9	TRBJ2-3	-	TGTGCCAGCAGCTTAGGCTATGATACGCAGTATTTT	CASSLGYDTQYF
TRBD2	14	TRBV5-1	TRBJ2-5	-	TGCGCCAGCAGCTTGGATACAGCGGGGGTCGGACAGTACTTC	CASSLDTAGVGQYF
-	15	TRBV7-2	TRBJ2-6	-	TGTGCCAGCAGCTTAAAGGTGACTGGGGCCAACGTCCTGACTTTC	CASSLKVTGANVLTF
-	11	TRBV5-1	TRBJ2-7	many	TGTGCCAGCAGTTTGGAAAACGAGCAGTACTTC	CASSLENEQYF
-	13	TRBV3-1	TRBJ2-1	few	TGTGCCAGCGGGACGTGGGGGAACAATGAGCAGTTCTTC	CASGTWGNNEQFF
TRBD1	14	TRBV4-1	TRBJ2-1	-	TGCGCCAGCAGCTCAAACAGGGGGCTTGGTGAGCAGTTCTTC	CASSSNRGLGEQFF
-	12	TRBV29-1	TRBJ1-4	few	TGCAGCGTTGTATCCGTGAATGAAAAACTGTTTTTT	CSVVSVNEKLFF
-	13	TRBV20-1	TRBJ2-5	few	TGCAGTGCTAGTTGGGTTCAGGAAGAGACCCAGTACTTC	CSASWVQEETQYF